The 4 T cell receptor beta chains given below trace back to one sample, sequenced in a study of kidney transplant recipient with SARS-CoV-2 infection. TCRdb used MiXCR to reprocess the reads, holding one entry per CDR3 protein. Of roughly 230,000 distinct CDR3 sequences in the sample, about 30% were seen once. This sample comprised a blood sample, obtained at baseline and on day 111 from a kidney transplant recipient. Receptor source: a male patient in his thirties who had COVID-19 and was a kidney transplant recipient. Some T cells may possibly be graft donor cells.

This clonotype occurred many times. The chain links TRBV10-3 to TRBJ2-1, with 13 bases lining up with TRBD2. Germline V gene sequence: CDR1 ENHRY, CDR2 SYGVKD. The CDR3 contains 16 residues. Trimming at V came to 2 bases and at J to 7 bases, leaving 5 bases not matched to a gene. The CDR3 loop is CAISEEGLAGVNEQFF. The CDR3 nucleotides are TGTGCCATCAGTGAGGAAGGACTAGCGGGGGTTAATGAGCAGTTCTTC.

This clonotype was observed many times. The chain is built from TRBV7-2 and TRBJ1-2; possible D gene TRBD1, 6 bases. The CDR3 covers 15 residues. V shed 1 base and J shed 2 bases, with 11 bases lying between them. Germline V CDR1 and CDR2: SGHTA, FQGNSA. The CDR3 protein is CASSLVSRGNYGYTF. The CDR3 DNA reads TGTGCCAGCAGCTTAGTTAGCAGGGGAAACTATGGCTACACCTTC.

Turning to this clonotype: A much more abundant neighbour one base away suggests this may be a read error. The V call is TRBV11-2, the J call TRBJ2-7, with D perhaps TRBD2 (5 bases). The V gene's germline CDR1 is SGHAT and CDR2 FQNNGV. The CDR3 has 19 amino acids. Trimming shortened V by 6 bases and J by 2 bases, and 29 bases separated the two germline ends. Here the CDR3 DNA reads TGTGCCAGCAGAACTATACGCCCCGGGATTGGGATAGGAGCCTACGAGCAGTACTTC. It translates to CASRTIRPGIGIGAYEQYF.

This clonotype has at least ten counts. The rearrangement links TRBV3-1 to TRBJ2-3, with 7 bases aligning to TRBD2. The CDR3 totals 14 residues. The junction had 5 bases not matched to a gene; V was cut back by 8 bases and J by 0 bases. Germline V gene lookup returns CDR1 LGHDT and CDR2 YNNKEL (reference sequence). The CDR3 sequence is CASGRRESTDTQYF. CDR3 in DNA: TGTGCCAGCGGTCGGCGGGAGAGCACAGATACGCAGTATTTT.